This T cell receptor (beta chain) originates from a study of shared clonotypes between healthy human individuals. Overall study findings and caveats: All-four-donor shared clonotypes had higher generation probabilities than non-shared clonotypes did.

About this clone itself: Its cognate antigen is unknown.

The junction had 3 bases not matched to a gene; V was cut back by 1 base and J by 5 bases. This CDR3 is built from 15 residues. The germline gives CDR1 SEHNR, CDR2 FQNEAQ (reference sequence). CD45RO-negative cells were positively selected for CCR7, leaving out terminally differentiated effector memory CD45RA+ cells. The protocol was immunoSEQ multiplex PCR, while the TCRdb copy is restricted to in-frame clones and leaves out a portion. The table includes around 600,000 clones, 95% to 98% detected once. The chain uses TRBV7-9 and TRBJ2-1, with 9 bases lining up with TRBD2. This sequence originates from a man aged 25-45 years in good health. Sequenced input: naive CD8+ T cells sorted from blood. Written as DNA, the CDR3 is TGTGCCAGCAGCTTAGTACTAGCGGGTAACAATGAGCAGTTCTTC. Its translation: CASSLVLAGNNEQFF.